These 24 T cell receptor beta chains came from one sample sequenced in a study of T cell repertoires in cytomegalovirus infection. TCRdb recomputed calls from the reads with MiXCR, one row per CDR3 protein. The sample has approximately 1,000,000 distinct CDR3 sequences, 30% to 40% seen once; the top ten hold more than 12%. No antigen has been identified for these receptors. Sequenced material: cultured CD8+ T cells from PBMCs, taken from culture after CMV antigen stimulation. The receptors were sampled from a human donor in good health (CMV status not recorded). Some clones in this sample may be carry-over from other donors' samples.

This clonotype was seen only a few times. V and J are TRBV19 and TRBJ1-1; the D is unclear. Trimming took off 4 bases at V and 10 bases at J, with 10 bases between the two ends. CDR3 length equals 11 residues. Germline loops: CDR1 LNHDA, CDR2 SQIVND (reference sequence). CDR3 coding DNA: TGTGCCAGTAGTACCGACCGGAGAGCTTTCTTT. It codes for CASSTDRRAFF.

V usage is TRBV19 and J usage is TRBJ1-1; 9 bases agree with TRBD1. The CDR3 has 15 amino acids. The J segment lost 4 bases and the V segment lost 2 bases, leaving 5 bases of the junction unmatched. In germline, CDR1 is LNHDA, CDR2 SQIVND (reference sequence). Here the CDR3 reads CASSIRGQGFTEAFF. In nucleotides, the CDR3 is TGTGCCAGTAGTATACGTGGACAGGGGTTCACTGAAGCTTTCTTT. The full variable domain, in which reference TRBV19 and TRBJ1-1 provide the parts outside the CDR3, is DGGITQSPKYLFRKEGQNVTLSCEQNLNHDAMYWYRQDPGQGLRLIYYSQIVNDFQKGDIAEGYSVSREKKESFPLTVTSAQKNPTAFYLCASSIRGQGFTEAFFGQGTRLTVV.

J is TRBJ2-7 and V is TRBV10-3, with D unresolved. This CDR3 contains 13 residues. V was cut by 6 bases and J by 0 bases, with 9 bases left in between. Germline-derived CDR1 and CDR2 are ENHRY and SYGVKD. The CDR3 reads CAIRPGSSYEQYV. CDR3 in DNA: TGTGCCATCAGACCAGGTAGCTCCTACGAGCAGTACGTC.

The rearrangement uses TRBV2 and TRBJ2-2; 7 bases agree with TRBD1. V lost 5 bases, J lost 4 bases, and 10 bases stayed unmatched. The CDR3 contains 16 residues. Germline values: CDR1 SNHLY, CDR2 FYNNEI. CDR3 region: CASSTQGHTTTGELFF. The DNA for the CDR3 is TGTGCCAGCAGTACACAGGGGCACACAACCACCGGGGAGCTGTTTTTT.

The chain employs TRBV6-2 or TRBV6-3 and TRBJ2-7, with 9 nucleotides matching TRBD2. The CDR3 totals 18 residues. With 2 bases clipped from V and 0 bases from J, the junction kept 11 bases outside the gene matches. The V gene's germline CDR1 is MNHEY and CDR2 SVGEGT. CDR3 sequence reads: CASSYERGALTLSYEQYV. CDR3 sequence (DNA): TGTGCCAGCAGTTACGAGCGGGGGGCCCTCACCCTCTCCTACGAGCAGTACGTC.

The chain combines TRBV7-9 with TRBJ1-2; 9 bases agree with TRBD1. The J segment lost 6 bases and the V segment lost 5 bases, leaving 10 bases of the junction unmatched. This CDR3 contains 15 residues. Germline V CDR1 and CDR2: SEHNR, FQNEAQ (reference sequence). CDR3 amino acids: CASSPGQGSTDGYTF. Written as DNA, the CDR3 is TGTGCCAGCAGCCCGGGACAGGGATCTACGGATGGCTACACCTTC.

This clonotype turned up a few times. This chain joins TRBV6-2 or TRBV6-3 and TRBJ1-5; 12 bases match TRBD1. V lost 2 bases to trimming and J lost 7 bases; unmatched junction nucleotides: 15. Germline CDR1 MNHEY, CDR2 SVGEGT. The CDR3 is made up of 19 amino acids. CDR3 protein: CASSYPNVGQGAIRQPQHF. The DNA of the CDR3 is TGTGCCAGCAGTTACCCCAATGTGGGACAGGGGGCTATTAGGCAGCCCCAGCATTTT.

This chain uses TRBV10-3 with TRBJ2-2; D is possibly TRBD2 (6 bases). CDR3 length equals 19 residues. Germline V CDR1 and CDR2: ENHRY, SYGVKD. V gave up 3 bases and J gave up 0 bases, with 20 bases separating them. The CDR3 sequence: CAISDLPGLVAANTGELFF. In DNA, the CDR3 is TGTGCCATCAGTGATTTACCGGGACTCGTGGCGGCGAACACCGGGGAGCTGTTTTTT.

This chain links TRBV9 with TRBJ2-1, with no clear D. This CDR3 has 14 amino acids. Germline V gene data show CDR1 as SGDLS and CDR2 as YYNGEE. Deletions cut 4 bases from V and 4 bases from J, with 12 bases between. CDR3 in DNA: TGTGCCAGCAGCTTCGGGCTTCCTTACAATGAGCAGTTCTTC. Its protein is CASSFGLPYNEQFF. Drawing the rest from reference TRBV9 and TRBJ2-1, the complete variable domain is DSGVTQTPKHLITATGQRVTLRCSPRSGDLSVYWYQQSLDQGLQFLIQYYNGEERAKGNILERFSAQQFPDLHSELNLSSLELGDSALYFCASSFGLPYNEQFFGPGTRLTVL.

This chain connects TRBV4-1 to TRBJ2-1; 13 nucleotides match TRBD2. Germline V CDR1 and CDR2: MGHRA, YSYEKL. V shed 5 bases, J shed 10 bases, and the junction held 5 bases outside the gene matches. The CDR3 loop spans 14 amino acids. CDR3 amino acids: CASSMGLAGTEQFF. CDR3 sequence (DNA): TGCGCCAGCAGCATGGGACTAGCGGGGACCGAGCAGTTCTTC.

This clonotype has more than one count but fewer than ten. The chain couples TRBV19 to TRBJ1-5; perhaps TRBD1 as D (6 bases). The CDR3 has 15 amino acids. Trimming removed 2 bases from V and 5 bases from J, with 13 bases in between. Germline V gene sequence: CDR1 LNHDA, CDR2 SQIVND (reference sequence). The CDR3 is CASSIREGGYQPQHF. The CDR3 DNA reads as TGTGCCAGTAGTATAAGAGAGGGGGGTTATCAGCCCCAGCATTTT.

This chain uses TRBV7-6 with TRBJ1-1, with 8 bases that match TRBD1. The length of the CDR3 is 12 residues. From germline, CDR1 is SGHVS and CDR2 FNYEAQ. V shed 5 bases and J 8 bases; nucleotides not matched to a gene: 4. CDR3 nucleotides: TGTGCCAGCAGCGGACAGGGTAGGGAAGCTTTCTTT. Translating gives CASSGQGREAFF. The variable domain in full, with the rest retrieved from reference TRBV7-6 and TRBJ1-1, is GAGVSQSPRYKVTKRGQDVALRCDPISGHVSLYWYRQALGQGPEFLTYFNYEAQQDKSGLPNDRFSAERPEGSISTLTIQRTEQRDSAMYRCASSGQGREAFFGQGTRLTVV.

This clonotype was detected a few times. The J gene is TRBJ2-2, the V gene TRBV4-1; D is undetermined. CDR1 MGHRA and CDR2 YSYEKL come from the germline V gene. CDR3 length: 12 residues. V lost 0 bases, J lost 8 bases, and 4 bases lay in between. The CDR3 coding sequence is TGCGCCAGCAGCCAAGAGGCGGGGGAGCTGTTTTTT. Translated, it gives CASSQEAGELFF.

This clonotype was seen a few times. The chain links TRBV19 to TRBJ2-1; no definite D call. Germline V gives CDR1 LNHDA, CDR2 SQIVND (reference sequence). V lost 3 bases, J lost 2 bases, and 11 bases lay in between. The CDR3 runs 15 residues. CDR3 in amino acids: CASSIGLPAYNEQFF. The CDR3 bases are TGTGCCAGTAGTATTGGGCTGCCTGCCTACAATGAGCAGTTCTTC. The full variable domain, with the rest looked up from reference TRBV19 and TRBJ2-1, is DGGITQSPKYLFRKEGQNVTLSCEQNLNHDAMYWYRQDPGQGLRLIYYSQIVNDFQKGDIAEGYSVSREKKESFPLTVTSAQKNPTAFYLCASSIGLPAYNEQFFGPGTRLTVL.

The rearrangement uses TRBV9 and TRBJ1-2, with 7 bases identical to TRBD1. Germline V CDR1 and CDR2: SGDLS, YYNGEE. The CDR3 has 13 amino acids. J lost 6 bases, V lost 7 bases, and 9 bases had no gene match. In nucleotides, the CDR3 is TGTGCCAGCGCAGACAGGGATAGGGATGGCTACACCTTC. Amino acid sequence: CASADRDRDGYTF.

This clonotype was found a few times. The rearrangement links TRBV6-5 to TRBJ1-3; no firm D call. CDR1 MNHEY and CDR2 SVGAGI come from the germline V gene. Trimming stripped 0 bases from V and 4 bases from J, with 4 bases between. The CDR3 has 13 residues. For the CDR3, the DNA is TGTGCCAGCAGTTACTCTGCGGGAAACACCATATATTTT. Encoded protein: CASSYSAGNTIYF.

This clonotype was seen repeatedly, ten times or more. The V and J genes are TRBV6-2 or TRBV6-3 and TRBJ2-7, with TRBD2 identical over 14 bases. V was clipped by 8 bases and J by 0 bases; unmatched bases: 12. The CDR3 contains 18 residues. Germline V gene sequence: CDR1 MNHEY, CDR2 SVGEGT. The CDR3 nucleotides read TGTGCCAGCGGTTTTGGGACTAGCGGGGGTTCAAGCTCCTACGAGCAGTACGTC. Translation gives CASGFGTSGGSSSYEQYV.

J is TRBJ2-7 and V is TRBV7-9; D unresolved. Germline assignment: CDR1 SEHNR and CDR2 FQNEAQ (reference sequence). The ends were cut back, 1 base at V and 6 bases at J, with 7 bases in the middle. CDR3 length equals 12 residues. The DNA for the CDR3 is TGTGCCAGCAGCTTAGAGTTGGCCGAGCAGTACTTC. Protein product: CASSLELAEQYF.

The J gene is TRBJ2-1, the V gene TRBV6-5, with 11 bases lining up with TRBD2. Germline V CDR1 and CDR2: MNHEY, SVGAGI. The junction had 5 bases not matched to a gene; V was cut back by 4 bases and J by 0 bases. The CDR3 totals 17 residues. This CDR3 reads CASSWTSGWSSYNEQFF. The CDR3 region has the DNA TGTGCCAGCAGTTGGACTAGCGGGTGGAGCTCCTACAATGAGCAGTTCTTC.

The V and J genes are TRBV6-6 and TRBJ2-1, with a tentative D call TRBD2 (5 bases). Germline CDR1 is MNHNY and CDR2 is SVGAGI (reference sequence). Trimming removed 4 bases at V and 4 bases at J, with 11 bases between. The CDR3 is made up of 14 amino acids. Here the CDR3 reads CASSSEALYNEQFF. DNA for the CDR3: TGTGCCAGCAGTTCGGAGGCCCTTTACAATGAGCAGTTCTTC.

The V gene is TRBV6-6, the J gene TRBJ1-1; D is uncertain. Germline CDR1 is MNHNY and CDR2 is SVGAGI (reference sequence). The CDR3 extends over 13 amino acids. V lost 5 bases, J lost 8 bases, and 15 bases lay in between. As DNA, the CDR3 is TGTGCCAGCAGTCCTGATCCAGCGCAGGAAGCTTTCTTT. It codes for CASSPDPAQEAFF.

The rearrangement joins TRBV10-3 to TRBJ1-5; D not certain. Germline CDR1 is ENHRY and CDR2 is SYGVKD. This CDR3 has 16 residues. V was shortened by 2 bases and J by 0 bases, with 11 bases between the two germline ends. CDR3 sequence: CAISEEDSYSNQPQHF. CDR3 coding DNA: TGTGCCATCAGTGAGGAAGACTCGTATAGCAATCAGCCCCAGCATTTT.

This rearrangement joins TRBV13 to TRBJ2-2, with D tentatively TRBD1 or TRBD2 (5 bases each). Trimming cost V 5 bases and J 5 bases, with 18 bases left between them. The CDR3 is made up of 16 amino acids. Per germline, CDR1 PRHDT and CDR2 FYEKMQ (reference sequence). DNA of the CDR3: TGTGCCAGCAGCATACCGATGTCCGGGGCTACCGGGGAGCTGTTTTTT. As protein: CASSIPMSGATGELFF.

CDR3 protein: CASSFLAGDGKTQYF. DNA of the CDR3: TGCGCCAGCAGCTTCCTAGCGGGGGATGGGAAGACCCAGTACTTC. The chain has TRBV5-1 and TRBJ2-5; 10 nucleotides agree with TRBD2. With 2 bases clipped from V and 6 bases from J, the junction kept 7 bases outside the gene matches. CDR3 length: 15 residues. Germline loops: CDR1 SGHRS, CDR2 YFSETQ.